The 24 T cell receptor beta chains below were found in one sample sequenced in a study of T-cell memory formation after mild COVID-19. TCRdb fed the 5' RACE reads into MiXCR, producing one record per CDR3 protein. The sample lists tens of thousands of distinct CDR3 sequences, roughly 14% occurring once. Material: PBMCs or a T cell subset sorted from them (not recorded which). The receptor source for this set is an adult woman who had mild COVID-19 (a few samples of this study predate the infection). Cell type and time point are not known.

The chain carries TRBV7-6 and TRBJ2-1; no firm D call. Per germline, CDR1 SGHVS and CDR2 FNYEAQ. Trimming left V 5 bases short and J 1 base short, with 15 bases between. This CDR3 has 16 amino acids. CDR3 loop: CASSPPSLGSYNEQFF. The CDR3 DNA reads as TGTGCCAGCAGCCCACCTTCCCTGGGGTCCTACAATGAGCAGTTCTTC.

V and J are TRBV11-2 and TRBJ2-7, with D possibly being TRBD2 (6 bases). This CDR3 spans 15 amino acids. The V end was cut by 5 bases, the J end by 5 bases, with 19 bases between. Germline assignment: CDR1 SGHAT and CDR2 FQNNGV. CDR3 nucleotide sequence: TGTGCCAGCAGCGGCTCCCCGAGCGGGTTGGACGAGCAGTACTTC. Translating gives CASSGSPSGLDEQYF.

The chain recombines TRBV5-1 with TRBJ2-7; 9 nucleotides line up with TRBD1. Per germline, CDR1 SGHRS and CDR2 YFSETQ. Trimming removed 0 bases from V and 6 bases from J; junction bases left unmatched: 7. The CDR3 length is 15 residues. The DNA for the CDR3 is TGCGCCAGCAGCTTGGCCGCGGGACAGGGTGTCGAGCAGTACTTC. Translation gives CASSLAAGQGVEQYF.

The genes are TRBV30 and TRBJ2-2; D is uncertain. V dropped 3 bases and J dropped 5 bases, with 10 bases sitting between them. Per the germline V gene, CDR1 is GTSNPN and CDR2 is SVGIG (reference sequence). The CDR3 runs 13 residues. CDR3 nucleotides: TGTGCCTGGAGACGGAAGACGACCGGGGAGCTGTTTTTT. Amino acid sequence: CAWRRKTTGELFF.

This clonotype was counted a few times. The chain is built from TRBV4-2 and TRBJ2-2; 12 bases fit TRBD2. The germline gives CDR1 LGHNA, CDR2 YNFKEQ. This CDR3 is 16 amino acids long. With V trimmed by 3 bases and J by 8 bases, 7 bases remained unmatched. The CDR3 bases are TGTGCCAGCAGCCAGCTAGCGGGGGGGCTGGCAGGGGAGCTGTTTTTT. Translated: CASSQLAGGLAGELFF.

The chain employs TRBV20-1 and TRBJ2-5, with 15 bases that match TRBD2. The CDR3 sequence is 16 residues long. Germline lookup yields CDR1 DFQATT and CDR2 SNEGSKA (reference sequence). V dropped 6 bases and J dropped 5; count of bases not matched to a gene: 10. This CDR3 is CSAQPGLAGGAETQYF. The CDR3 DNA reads TGCAGTGCCCAGCCGGGACTAGCGGGAGGTGCGGAGACCCAGTACTTC.

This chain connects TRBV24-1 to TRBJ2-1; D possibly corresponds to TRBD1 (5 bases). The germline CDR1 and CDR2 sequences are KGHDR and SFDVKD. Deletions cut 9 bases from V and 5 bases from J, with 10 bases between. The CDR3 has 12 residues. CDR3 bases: TGTGCCACCGGTCAGGGCAACAATGAGCAGTTCTTC. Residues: CATGQGNNEQFF.

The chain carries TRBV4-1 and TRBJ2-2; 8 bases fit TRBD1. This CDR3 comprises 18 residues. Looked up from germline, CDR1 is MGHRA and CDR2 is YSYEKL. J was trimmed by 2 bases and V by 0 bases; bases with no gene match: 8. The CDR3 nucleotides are TGCGCCAGCAGCCAAGACCCCCACAGGGGGTTTAACACCGGGGAGCTGTTTTTT. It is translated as CASSQDPHRGFNTGELFF.

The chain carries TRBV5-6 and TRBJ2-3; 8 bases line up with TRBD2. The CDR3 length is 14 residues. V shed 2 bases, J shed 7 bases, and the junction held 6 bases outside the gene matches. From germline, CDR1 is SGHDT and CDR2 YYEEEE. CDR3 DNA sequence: TGTGCCAGCAGCTTTCCAGCGGGGGCACATACGCAGTATTTT. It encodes CASSFPAGAHTQYF.

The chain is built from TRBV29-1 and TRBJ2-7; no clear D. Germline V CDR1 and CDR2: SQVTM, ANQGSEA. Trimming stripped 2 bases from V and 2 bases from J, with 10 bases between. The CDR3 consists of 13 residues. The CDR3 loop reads CSVECPGPYEQYF. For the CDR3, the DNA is TGCAGCGTTGAATGCCCGGGCCCCTACGAGCAGTACTTC.

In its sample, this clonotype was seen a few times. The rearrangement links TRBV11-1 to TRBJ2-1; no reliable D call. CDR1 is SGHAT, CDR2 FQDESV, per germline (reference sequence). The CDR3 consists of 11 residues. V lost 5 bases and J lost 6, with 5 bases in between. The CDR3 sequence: CASSPSNEQFF. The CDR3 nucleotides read TGTGCCAGCAGCCCCTCCAATGAGCAGTTCTTC.

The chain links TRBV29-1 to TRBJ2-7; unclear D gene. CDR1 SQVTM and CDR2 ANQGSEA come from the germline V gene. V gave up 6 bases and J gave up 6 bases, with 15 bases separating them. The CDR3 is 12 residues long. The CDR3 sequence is CSVDLPSGEQYF. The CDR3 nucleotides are TGCAGCGTAGACCTCCCCTCGGGCGAGCAGTACTTC.

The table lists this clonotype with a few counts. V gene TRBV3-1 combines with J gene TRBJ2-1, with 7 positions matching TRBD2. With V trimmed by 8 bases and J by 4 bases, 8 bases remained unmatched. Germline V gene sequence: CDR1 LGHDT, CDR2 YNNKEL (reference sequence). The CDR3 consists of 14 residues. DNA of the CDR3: TGTGCCAGCGAGGGAGGGGCTCGATACAATGAGCAGTTCTTC. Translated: CASEGGARYNEQFF.

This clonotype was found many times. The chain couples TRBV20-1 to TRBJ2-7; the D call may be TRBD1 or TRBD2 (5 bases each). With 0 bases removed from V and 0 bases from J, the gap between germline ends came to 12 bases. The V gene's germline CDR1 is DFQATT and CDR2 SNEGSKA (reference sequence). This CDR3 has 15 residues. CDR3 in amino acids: CSARDWDGVSYEQYF. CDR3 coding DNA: TGCAGTGCTAGAGATTGGGACGGTGTCTCCTACGAGCAGTACTTC.

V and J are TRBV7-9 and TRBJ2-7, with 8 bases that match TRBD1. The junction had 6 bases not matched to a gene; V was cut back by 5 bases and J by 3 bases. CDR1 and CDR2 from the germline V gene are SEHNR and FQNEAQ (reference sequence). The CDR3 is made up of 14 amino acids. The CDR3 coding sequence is TGTGCCAGCAGCGGACGGGACAGGATCTACGAGCAGTACTTC. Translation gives CASSGRDRIYEQYF.

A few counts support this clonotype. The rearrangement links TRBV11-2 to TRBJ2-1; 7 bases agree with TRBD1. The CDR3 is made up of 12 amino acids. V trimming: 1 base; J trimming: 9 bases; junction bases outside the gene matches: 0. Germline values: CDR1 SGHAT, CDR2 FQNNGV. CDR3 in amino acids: CASSLAGGEQFF. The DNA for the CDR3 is TGTGCCAGCAGCTTAGCAGGGGGTGAGCAGTTCTTC.

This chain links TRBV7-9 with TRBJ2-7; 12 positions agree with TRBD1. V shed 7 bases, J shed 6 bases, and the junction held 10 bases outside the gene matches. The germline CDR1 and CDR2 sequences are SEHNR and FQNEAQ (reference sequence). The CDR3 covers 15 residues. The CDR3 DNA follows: TGTGCCAGCACCCTAATGGGACAGGGGGCTTCCGAGCAGTACTTC. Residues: CASTLMGQGASEQYF.

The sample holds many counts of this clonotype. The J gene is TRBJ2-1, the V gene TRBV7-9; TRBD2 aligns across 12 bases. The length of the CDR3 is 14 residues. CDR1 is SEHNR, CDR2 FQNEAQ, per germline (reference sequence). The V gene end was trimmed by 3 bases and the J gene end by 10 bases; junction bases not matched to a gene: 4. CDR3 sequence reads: CASSLTSGSGEQFF. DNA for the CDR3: TGTGCCAGCAGCTTGACTAGCGGGAGCGGGGAGCAGTTCTTC.

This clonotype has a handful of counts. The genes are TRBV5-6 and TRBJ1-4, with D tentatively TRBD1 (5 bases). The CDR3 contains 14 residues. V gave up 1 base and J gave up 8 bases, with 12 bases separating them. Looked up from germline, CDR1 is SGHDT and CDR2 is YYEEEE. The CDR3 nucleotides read TGTGCCAGCAGCTTGAGGGGTTACGAGGAAAAACTGTTTTTT. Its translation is CASSLRGYEEKLFF.

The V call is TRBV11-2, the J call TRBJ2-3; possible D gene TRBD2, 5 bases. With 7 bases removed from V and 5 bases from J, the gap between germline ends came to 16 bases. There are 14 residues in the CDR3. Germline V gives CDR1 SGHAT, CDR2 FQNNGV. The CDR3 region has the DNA TGTGCCAGCACGATCGGCCCCGGGGTAGATACGCAGTATTTT. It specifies CASTIGPGVDTQYF. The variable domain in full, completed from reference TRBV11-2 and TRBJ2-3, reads EAGVAQSPRYKIIEKRQSVAFWCNPISGHATLYWYQQILGQGPKLLIQFQNNGVVDDSQLPKDRFSAERLKGVDSTLKIQPAKLEDSAVYLCASTIGPGVDTQYFGPGTRLTVL.

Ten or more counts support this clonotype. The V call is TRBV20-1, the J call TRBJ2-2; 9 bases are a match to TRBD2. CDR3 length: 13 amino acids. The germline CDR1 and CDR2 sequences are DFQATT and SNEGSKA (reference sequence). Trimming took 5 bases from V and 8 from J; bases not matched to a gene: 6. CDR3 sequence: CSALQREAGELFF. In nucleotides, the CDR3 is TGCAGTGCTCTCCAGCGGGAGGCGGGGGAGCTGTTTTTT.

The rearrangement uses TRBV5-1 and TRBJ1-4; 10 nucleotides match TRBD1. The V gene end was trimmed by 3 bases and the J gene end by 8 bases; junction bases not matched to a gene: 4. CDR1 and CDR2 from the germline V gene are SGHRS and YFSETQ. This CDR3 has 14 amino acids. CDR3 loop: CASSSRTGGEKLFF. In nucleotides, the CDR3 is TGCGCCAGCAGCTCCCGGACAGGGGGAGAAAAACTGTTTTTT.

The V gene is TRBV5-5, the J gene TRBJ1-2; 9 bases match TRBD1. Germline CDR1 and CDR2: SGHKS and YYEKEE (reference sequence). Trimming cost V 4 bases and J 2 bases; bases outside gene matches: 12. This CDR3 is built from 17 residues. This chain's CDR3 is CASSQRVRQGVNYGYTF. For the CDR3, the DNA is TGTGCCAGCAGCCAACGGGTTCGACAGGGGGTGAACTATGGCTACACCTTC.

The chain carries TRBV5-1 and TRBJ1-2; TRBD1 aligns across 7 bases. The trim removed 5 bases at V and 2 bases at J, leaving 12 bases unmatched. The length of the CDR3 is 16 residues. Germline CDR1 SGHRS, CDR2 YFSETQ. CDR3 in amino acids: CASRLEVTGLNYGYTF. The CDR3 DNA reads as TGCGCCAGCAGGCTTGAGGTGACAGGGCTAAACTATGGCTACACCTTC.